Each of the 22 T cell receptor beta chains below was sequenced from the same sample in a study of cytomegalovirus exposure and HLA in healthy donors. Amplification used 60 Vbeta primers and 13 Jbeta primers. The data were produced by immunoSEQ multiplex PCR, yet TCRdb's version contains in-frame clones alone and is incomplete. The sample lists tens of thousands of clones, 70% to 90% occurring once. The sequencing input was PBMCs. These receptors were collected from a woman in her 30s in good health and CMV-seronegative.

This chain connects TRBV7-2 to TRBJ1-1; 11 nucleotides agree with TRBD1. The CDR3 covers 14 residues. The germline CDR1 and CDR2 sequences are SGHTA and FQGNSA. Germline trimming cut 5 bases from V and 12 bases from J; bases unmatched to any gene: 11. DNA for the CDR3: TGTGCCAGCAGCCCTTGGGACAGGGGGTTCATAACTTTCTTT. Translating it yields CASSPWDRGFITFF.

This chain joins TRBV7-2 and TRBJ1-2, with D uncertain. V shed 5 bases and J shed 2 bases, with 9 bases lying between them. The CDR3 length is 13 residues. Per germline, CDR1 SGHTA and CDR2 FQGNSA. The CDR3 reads CASSPDKNYGYTF. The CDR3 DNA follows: TGTGCCAGCAGCCCCGACAAGAACTATGGCTACACCTTC.

The CDR3 loop is CASSMTGEQPQHF. Here the CDR3 DNA reads TGTGCCAGTAGTATGACGGGGGAACAGCCCCAGCATTTT. V usage is TRBV19 and J usage is TRBJ1-5, with a weak D call TRBD1 (5 bases). Germline V lookup: CDR1 LNHDA, CDR2 SQIVND (reference sequence). Trimming left V 3 bases short and J 7 bases short, with 10 bases between. This CDR3 has 13 amino acids.

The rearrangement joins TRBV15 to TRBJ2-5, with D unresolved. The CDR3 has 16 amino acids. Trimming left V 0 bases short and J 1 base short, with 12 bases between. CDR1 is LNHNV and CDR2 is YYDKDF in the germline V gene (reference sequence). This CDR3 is CATSRDLPGSQETQYF. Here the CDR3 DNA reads TGTGCCACCAGCAGAGATCTCCCTGGCAGCCAAGAGACCCAGTACTTC.

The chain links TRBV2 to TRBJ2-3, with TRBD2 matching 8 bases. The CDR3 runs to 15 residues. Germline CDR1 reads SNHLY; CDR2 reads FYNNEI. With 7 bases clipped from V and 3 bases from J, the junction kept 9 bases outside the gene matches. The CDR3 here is CASTLDGGGTDTQYF. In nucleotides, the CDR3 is TGTGCCAGCACCCTCGACGGGGGGGGTACAGATACGCAGTATTTT.

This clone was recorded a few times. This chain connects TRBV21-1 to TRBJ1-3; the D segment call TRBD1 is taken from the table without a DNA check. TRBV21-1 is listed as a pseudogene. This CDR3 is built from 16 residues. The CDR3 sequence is CASSKGRTGTGNTIYF. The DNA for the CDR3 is TGTGCCAGCAGCAAAGGAAGGACAGGGACAGGAAACACCATATATTTT.

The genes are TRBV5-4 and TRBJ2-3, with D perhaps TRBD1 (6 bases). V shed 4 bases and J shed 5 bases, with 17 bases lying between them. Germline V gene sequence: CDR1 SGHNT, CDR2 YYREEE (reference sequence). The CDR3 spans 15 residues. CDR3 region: CASSPGGSRVDTQYF. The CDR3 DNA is TGTGCCAGCAGCCCTGGGGGCTCTCGGGTAGATACGCAGTATTTT.

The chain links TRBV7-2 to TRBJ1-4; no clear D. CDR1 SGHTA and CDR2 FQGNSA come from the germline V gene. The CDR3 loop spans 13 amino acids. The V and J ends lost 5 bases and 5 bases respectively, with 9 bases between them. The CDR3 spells CASSLSRNEKLFF. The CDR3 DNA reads TGTGCCAGCAGCCTTAGCCGGAATGAAAAACTGTTTTTT.

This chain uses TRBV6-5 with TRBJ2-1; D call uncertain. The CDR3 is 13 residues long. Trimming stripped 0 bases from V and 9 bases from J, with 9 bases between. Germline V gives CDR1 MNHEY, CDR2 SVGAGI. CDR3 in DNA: TGTGCCAGCAGTTACTCCTTGTATAGTGAGCAGTTCTTC. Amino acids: CASSYSLYSEQFF.

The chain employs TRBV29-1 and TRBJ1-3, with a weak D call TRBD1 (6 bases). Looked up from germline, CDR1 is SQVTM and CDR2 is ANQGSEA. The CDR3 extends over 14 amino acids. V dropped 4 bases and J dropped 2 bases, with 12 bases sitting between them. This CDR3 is CSVVGAGAGNTIYF. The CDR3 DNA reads TGCAGCGTTGTGGGGGCCGGGGCTGGAAACACCATATATTTT.

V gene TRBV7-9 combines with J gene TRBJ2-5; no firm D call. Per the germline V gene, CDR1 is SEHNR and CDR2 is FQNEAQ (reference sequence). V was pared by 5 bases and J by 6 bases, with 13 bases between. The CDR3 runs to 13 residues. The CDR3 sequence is CASSLAESQTQYF. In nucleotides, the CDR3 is TGTGCCAGCAGCCTCGCGGAATCACAGACCCAGTACTTC. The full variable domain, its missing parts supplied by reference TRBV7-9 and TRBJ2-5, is DTGVSQNPRHKITKRGQNVTFRCDPISEHNRLYWYRQTLGQGPEFLTYFQNEAQLEKSRLLSDRFSAERPKGSFSTLEIQRTEQGDSAMYLCASSLAESQTQYFGPGTRLLVL.

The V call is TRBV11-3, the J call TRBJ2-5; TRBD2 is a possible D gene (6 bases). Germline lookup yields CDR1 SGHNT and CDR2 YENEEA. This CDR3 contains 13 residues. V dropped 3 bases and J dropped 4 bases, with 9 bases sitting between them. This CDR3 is CASSLTSIETQYF. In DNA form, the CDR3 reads TGTGCCAGCAGCTTGACTAGTATAGAGACCCAGTACTTC.

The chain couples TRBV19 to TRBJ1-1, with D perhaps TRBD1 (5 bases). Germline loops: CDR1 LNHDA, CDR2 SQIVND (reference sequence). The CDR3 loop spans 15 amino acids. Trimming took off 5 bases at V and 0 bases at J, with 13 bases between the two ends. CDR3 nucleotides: TGTGCCAGTAGTTCCTCCCAGGGTATGAACACTGAAGCTTTCTTT. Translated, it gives CASSSSQGMNTEAFF.

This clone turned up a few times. The DNA for the CDR3 is TGTGCCAGCAGTGGCGGACCGGGAGTTAACTATGGCTACACCTTC. Its protein product is CASSGGPGVNYGYTF. V and J are TRBV6-4 and TRBJ1-2; D gene uncertain. The V end lost 4 bases, the J end lost 1 base, and 13 bases lay between the germline ends. This CDR3 comprises 15 residues. CDR1 is MRHNA, CDR2 SNTAGT, per germline.

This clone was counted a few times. The CDR3 loop is CASSYRRAPTLSYEQYF. The CDR3 region has the DNA TGTGCCAGCAGCTATAGGAGGGCACCGACCCTCTCCTACGAGCAGTACTTC. The chain uses TRBV11-2 and TRBJ2-7; the D gene is possibly TRBD2 (6 bases). This CDR3 has 17 residues. With 4 bases removed from V and 0 bases from J, the gap between germline ends came to 19 bases. Germline loops: CDR1 SGHAT, CDR2 FQNNGV. Complete variable domain (other parts from reference TRBV11-2 and TRBJ2-7): EAGVAQSPRYKIIEKRQSVAFWCNPISGHATLYWYQQILGQGPKLLIQFQNNGVVDDSQLPKDRFSAERLKGVDSTLKIQPAKLEDSAVYLCASSYRRAPTLSYEQYFGPGTRLTVT.

The CDR3 DNA is TGTGCCAGCAGTTTATTCTCGGCGGGGGAAGCTTTCTTT. This translates into CASSLFSAGEAFF. This chain links TRBV27 with TRBJ1-1; D gene ambiguous. Germline CDR1 is MNHEY and CDR2 is SMNVEV (reference sequence). The CDR3 is 13 residues long. With 1 base removed from V and 8 bases from J, the gap between germline ends came to 11 bases.

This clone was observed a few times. The CDR3 nucleotides read TGTGCCAGCAGTAGCCTCCAGGCAGATACGCAGTATTTT. This encodes CASSSLQADTQYF. This chain joins TRBV6-1 and TRBJ2-3; no clear D gene. Trimming cost V 5 bases and J 4 bases, with 10 bases left between them. The CDR3 contains 13 residues. Germline assignment: CDR1 MNHNS and CDR2 SASEGT.

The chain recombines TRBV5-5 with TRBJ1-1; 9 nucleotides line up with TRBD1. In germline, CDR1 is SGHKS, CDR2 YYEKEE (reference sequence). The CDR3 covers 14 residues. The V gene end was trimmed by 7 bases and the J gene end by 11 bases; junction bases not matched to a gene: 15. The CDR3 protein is CASGTNRDRETAFF. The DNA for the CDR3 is TGTGCCAGCGGGACCAACCGGGACAGGGAGACGGCTTTCTTT.

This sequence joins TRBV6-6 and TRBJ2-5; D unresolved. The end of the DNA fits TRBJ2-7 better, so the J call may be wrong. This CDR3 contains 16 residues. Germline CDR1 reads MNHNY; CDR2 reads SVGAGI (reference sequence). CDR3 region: CASSYIRAELPYEQYF. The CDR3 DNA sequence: TGTGCCAGCAGTTATATTCGAGCCGAACTACCCTACGAGCAGTACTTC.

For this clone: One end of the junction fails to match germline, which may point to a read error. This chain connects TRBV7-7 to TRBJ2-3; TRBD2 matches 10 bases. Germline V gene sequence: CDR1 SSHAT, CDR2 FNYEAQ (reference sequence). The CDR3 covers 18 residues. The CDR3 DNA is TGTGCTAGCAGCTTAGGGGCTAGCGGGGGCCCTAGCACAGATACGCAGTATTTT. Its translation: CASSLGASGGPSTDTQYF. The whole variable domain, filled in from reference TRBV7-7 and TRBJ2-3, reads GAGVSQSPRYKVTKRGQDVTLRCDPISSHATLYWYQQALGQGPEFLTYFNYEAQPDKSGLPSDRFSAERPEGSISTLTIQRTEQRDSAMYRCASSLGASGGPSTDTQYFGPGTRLTVL.

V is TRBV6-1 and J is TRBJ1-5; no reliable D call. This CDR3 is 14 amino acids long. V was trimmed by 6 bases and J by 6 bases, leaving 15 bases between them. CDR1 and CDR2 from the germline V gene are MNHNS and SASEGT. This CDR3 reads CASRLGPTGQPQHF. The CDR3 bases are TGTGCCAGCAGATTAGGCCCAACGGGTCAGCCCCAGCATTTT.

CDR3: CASSSSATTNEKLFF. CDR3 in DNA: TGCGCCAGCAGCTCCTCCGCTACAACTAATGAAAAACTGTTTTTT. The chain is built from TRBV5-1 and TRBJ1-4; no definite D call. This CDR3 spans 15 amino acids. The V gene lost 3 bases and the J gene lost 0 bases, with 9 bases spanning the gap. The V gene's germline CDR1 is SGHRS and CDR2 YFSETQ.